This T cell receptor beta chain was sequenced in a study of blood T cell repertoires in COVID-19. Study context: Sites in the United States, Italy and Spain provided acute and convalescent COVID-19 samples.

Clones were read by immunoSEQ multiplex PCR, and TCRdb kept only the in-frame ones, dropping some. The repertoire includes 250,000 or so clones, approximately 83% of them detected once, and about 3.6% sits in the top ten. The V end lost 1 base, the J end lost 1 base, and 10 bases lay between the germline ends. Germline V gives CDR1 LGHDT, CDR2 YNNKEL (reference sequence). This CDR3 region has 15 residues. This clone turned up a few times. The study drew participants aged about 18 to 89 years from approximately 23 US areas. Which cohort a participant joined came from the clinical history participants gave.

Material for sequencing was PBMCs or T cells enriched from blood (not recorded which). The chain employs TRBV3-1 (or the pseudogene TRBV3-2) and TRBJ2-5, with D tentatively TRBD2 (6 bases). The TCR sequence derives from a middle-aged woman who had been exposed to COVID-19. CDR3 sequence reads: CASSQGLVAQETQYF. CDR3 nucleotide sequence: TGTGCCAGCAGCCAAGGACTAGTCGCCCAAGAGACCCAGTACTTC.